One sample yielded the 21 T cell receptor beta chains listed below, sequenced in a study of blood T cells in healthy people across ages (dated by TCRdb to 2014 to 2015). Receptor amplification or capture employed 5' RACE. Sequencing relied on an Illumina HiSeq 2500. A second PCR of about 7 to 12 cycles was run with a J-beta primer mix and a sample-barcoded 5' primer. TCRdb took the public reads, trimmed them with fastp at Q25, ran MiXCR for clone calling and kept in-frame beta chains. For every CDR3 protein sequence, its rows merge into one entry that carries the most common genes and DNA. The sample data list fewer than 1,000,000 distinct CDR3 sequences, and 35% to 50% of these were observed just once. 18% of the sample is in the top ten clones. The sample consisted of blood. These receptors were obtained from an elderly man in good health.

This clonotype was seen only a few times. J is TRBJ2-1 and V is TRBV4-1, with TRBD2 matching over 7 bases. Germline lookup yields CDR1 MGHRA and CDR2 YSYEKL. This CDR3 is 17 amino acids long. V shed 0 bases, J shed 7 bases, and the junction held 12 bases outside the gene matches. CDR3 in amino acids: CASSQDKAGLGGNEQFF. In DNA, the CDR3 is TGCGCCAGCAGCCAAGACAAGGCAGGACTAGGAGGGAATGAGCAGTTCTTC.

A few counts support this clonotype. The chain uses TRBV5-1 and TRBJ2-5; TRBD1 matches at 9 bases. Matching the DNA end better, TRBJ2-7 makes the J call doubtful. The CDR3 spans 15 residues. Germline-derived CDR1 and CDR2 are SGHRS and YFSETQ. CDR3 amino acids: CASSTGTGSPYEQYF. The DNA of the CDR3 is TGCGCCAGCAGCACCGGGACAGGGAGTCCCTACGAGCAGTACTTC.

V and J are TRBV13 and TRBJ2-5; D is unclear. V was pared by 2 bases and J by 4 bases, with 11 bases between. This CDR3 comprises 14 residues. Germline lookup yields CDR1 PRHDT and CDR2 FYEKMQ (reference sequence). The CDR3 sequence is CASSLPGGGETQYF. CDR3 bases: TGTGCCAGCAGCTTACCGGGCGGCGGAGAGACCCAGTACTTC.

The CDR3 sequence is CASSPRTVKNIQYF. As DNA, the CDR3 is TGTGCCAGCAGCCCTAGGACAGTTAAAAACATTCAGTACTTC. The J gene is TRBJ2-4, the V gene TRBV28, with D possibly being TRBD1 (6 bases). The V gene's germline CDR1 is MDHEN and CDR2 SYDVKM. The CDR3 is made up of 14 amino acids. Trimming took 6 bases from V and 4 from J, leaving 13 bases between them.

On this clonotype: A single base separates this from a much larger clone, so it may be a read error. The V gene is TRBV29-1, the J gene TRBJ2-7; D is unclear. The end of the DNA fits TRBJ2-4 better, so the J call may be wrong. Germline CDR1 is SQVTM and CDR2 is ANQGSEA. The CDR3 covers 12 residues. CDR3 nucleotides: TGCGGCGTTCTGGACGGTGAAAACATTCAGTACTTC. Protein: CGVLDGENIQYF.

This clonotype has just a few counts. This CDR3 reads CASTYRDLLSGETQYF. CDR3 sequence (DNA): TGTGCCAGCACGTACAGGGATCTTCTCTCGGGAGAGACCCAGTACTTC. The gene calls are TRBV6-6 and TRBJ2-5; tentative D call: TRBD1 (6 bases). Trimming took off 7 bases at V and 4 bases at J, with 22 bases between the two ends. Germline V gene data show CDR1 as MNHNY and CDR2 as SVGAGI (reference sequence). The CDR3 has 16 amino acids.

V gene TRBV12-3 or TRBV12-4 combines with J gene TRBJ1-1; 9 bases line up with TRBD1. V lost 6 bases and J lost 8; bases outside the gene matches: 10. The CDR3 spans 14 residues. As DNA, the CDR3 is TGTGCCAGCAGCCAGGGACAGGGCCCCAGGGAAGCTTTCTTT. This sequence encodes CASSQGQGPREAFF.

The chain couples TRBV3-1 to TRBJ2-1; D uncertain. CDR3 length: 12 residues. Germline CDR1 LGHDT, CDR2 YNNKEL (reference sequence). Trimming stripped 6 bases from V and 8 bases from J, with 11 bases between. The CDR3 is CASSQRVHEQFF. CDR3 DNA: TGTGCCAGCAGTCAAAGGGTCCATGAGCAGTTCTTC.

This clonotype has just a few counts. The gene calls are TRBV14 and TRBJ2-7, with 8 bases lining up with TRBD2. Looked up from germline, CDR1 is SGHDN and CDR2 is FVKESK. Trimming cost V 4 bases and J 5 bases; bases outside gene matches: 7. This CDR3 region has 14 residues. The CDR3 loop is CASSPGTRGNEQYF. In DNA, the CDR3 is TGTGCCAGCAGCCCCGGGACTAGAGGGAACGAGCAGTACTTC.

This chain connects TRBV20-1 to TRBJ2-4; 11 bases are a match to TRBD2. Gene TRBJ2-7 matches the end of the DNA better, so the J call may be wrong. There are 17 residues in the CDR3. In germline, CDR1 is DFQATT, CDR2 SNEGSKA (reference sequence). This CDR3 reads CSARDTRSGTSGYEQYF. The CDR3 nucleotides read TGCAGTGCTAGAGATACTCGGTCCGGGACTAGCGGTTACGAGCAGTACTTC.

The V gene is TRBV29-1, the J gene TRBJ1-5; the D is unclear. CDR3 length equals 13 residues. From germline, CDR1 is SQVTM and CDR2 ANQGSEA. Trimming stripped 4 bases from V and 3 bases from J, with 10 bases between. CDR3 residues: CSVGVLANQPQHF. The CDR3 DNA follows: TGCAGCGTTGGGGTTTTGGCCAATCAGCCCCAGCATTTT.

As to this clonotype: This may be a read error: a much more frequent sequence differs by one nucleotide. The genes are TRBV5-1 and TRBJ2-5, with a weak D call TRBD2 (6 bases). The V end lost 4 bases, the J end lost 5 bases, and 15 bases lay between the germline ends. This CDR3 has 14 amino acids. Germline V lookup: CDR1 SGHRS, CDR2 YFSETQ. CDR3 nucleotide sequence: TGCGCCAGCAGCCCGAGGGACTTGGCGGAGACCCAGTACTTC. As protein: CASSPRDLAETQYF.

The sample holds a few counts of this clonotype. V usage is TRBV20-1 and J usage is TRBJ2-3; 8 nucleotides line up with TRBD2. The germline V gene encodes CDR1 DFQATT and CDR2 SNEGSKA (reference sequence). Losses at the gene ends were 5 bases for V and 4 bases for J; bases not matched to a gene: 11. The CDR3 contains 15 residues. The CDR3 spells CSAAPGLVVPDTQYF. In nucleotides, the CDR3 is TGCAGTGCTGCCCCGGGACTAGTCGTTCCAGATACGCAGTATTTT.

This clonotype was recorded many times. The V gene is TRBV6-2 or TRBV6-3, the J gene TRBJ2-7; D is uncertain. Trimming shortened V by 4 bases and J by 0 bases, and 4 bases separated the two germline ends. Germline CDR1 and CDR2: MNHEY and SVGEGT. This CDR3 has 12 amino acids. Here the CDR3 DNA reads TGTGCCAGCAGTTTGATCTCCTACGAGCAGTACTTC. As protein: CASSLISYEQYF.

As regards this clonotype: A much larger clone differs by one base, so this may be a read error. The chain employs TRBV12-3 or TRBV12-4 and TRBJ2-5; 9 bases agree with TRBD2. The CDR3 totals 15 residues. V lost 2 bases and J lost 11; bases outside the gene matches: 12. The CDR3 region has the DNA TGTGCCAGCAGTTTAAGTCTAGCGGGGCACAATGAGCAGTACTTC. This translates into CASSLSLAGHNEQYF.

In its sample, this clonotype was seen a few times. The V gene is TRBV14, the J gene TRBJ2-7, with a tentative D call TRBD1 (5 bases). CDR1 and CDR2 from the germline V gene are SGHDN and FVKESK. V was trimmed by 0 bases and J by 9 bases, leaving 21 bases between them. The CDR3 consists of 16 residues. Written as DNA, the CDR3 is TGTGCCAGCAGCCAAGATGGGGCAGGGATTGGGTCCGGGCAGTACTTC. Protein sequence: CASSQDGAGIGSGQYF. Using reference TRBV14 and TRBJ2-7 for the parts outside the CDR3, the full variable domain is EAGVTQFPSHSVIEKGQTVTLRCDPISGHDNLYWYRRVMGKEIKFLLHFVKESKQDESGMPNNRFLAERTGGTYSTLKVQPAELEDSGVYFCASSQDGAGIGSGQYFGPGTRLTVT.

The V gene is TRBV28, the J gene TRBJ2-3, with unresolved D. The CDR3 consists of 15 residues. CDR1 is MDHEN and CDR2 is SYDVKM in the germline V gene. V was cut by 8 bases and J by 1 base, with 16 bases left in between. The CDR3 here is CASSNARPGTDTQYF. DNA of the CDR3: TGTGCCAGCTCGAACGCTCGCCCTGGCACAGATACGCAGTATTTT.

This clonotype was recorded a few times. The rearrangement uses TRBV2 and TRBJ2-3; D gene unclear. Trimming took off 5 bases at V and 2 bases at J, with 8 bases between the two ends. This CDR3 is 13 amino acids long. CDR1 and CDR2 from the germline V gene are SNHLY and FYNNEI. The CDR3 nucleotides are TGTGCCAGCAGTTGGGATTACACAGATACGCAGTATTTT. This sequence encodes CASSWDYTDTQYF.

The chain links TRBV7-9 to TRBJ1-4, with TRBD1 matching 8 bases. The length of the CDR3 is 16 residues. After removal of 5 bases from V and 0 bases from J, the junction contained 5 bases not matched to a gene. Germline loops: CDR1 SEHNR, CDR2 FQNEAQ (reference sequence). The DNA of the CDR3 is TGTGCCAGCAGCCCGACAGGGGATGCAACTAATGAAAAACTGTTTTTT. Translating it yields CASSPTGDATNEKLFF.

This rearrangement joins TRBV29-1 to TRBJ2-7; 7 nucleotides agree with TRBD1. CDR1 is SQVTM, CDR2 ANQGSEA, per germline. This CDR3 has 15 amino acids. V gave up 7 bases and J gave up 7 bases; unmatched junction bases: 19. The CDR3 region is CSGTPMTGPGNEQYF. CDR3 coding DNA: TGCAGCGGTACTCCTATGACAGGGCCGGGCAATGAGCAGTACTTC.

The chain carries TRBV12-3 or TRBV12-4 and TRBJ1-6, with 8 bases matching TRBD1. With V trimmed by 6 bases and J by 7 bases, 5 bases remained unmatched. The CDR3 runs to 14 residues. The chain's CDR3 is CASSLQGGNSPLHF. The CDR3 DNA reads TGTGCCAGCAGCCTACAGGGGGGAAATTCACCCCTCCACTTT.